This T cell receptor beta chain appears in the sequencing data of a study of control samples from healthy donors and cancer patients. This clone appeared a few times. The table came from immunoSEQ multiplex PCR; TCRdb's copy has only in-frame clones and leaves some out. The table has over 100,000 clones, roughly 92% seen once. Germline CDR1 is SEHNR and CDR2 is FQNEAQ (reference sequence). Between the trimmed V and J ends, which lost 2 bases and 3 bases, there was a span of 5 bases. The CDR3 runs 13 residues. Sequencing was performed on blood. This receptor was taken from a man between 18 and 29 years old in good health. The chain recombines TRBV7-9 with TRBJ1-5; no reliable D call. In DNA, the CDR3 is TGTGCCAGCAGCTTACGGGTCAATCAGCCCCAGCATTTT. The encoded protein is CASSLRVNQPQHF.